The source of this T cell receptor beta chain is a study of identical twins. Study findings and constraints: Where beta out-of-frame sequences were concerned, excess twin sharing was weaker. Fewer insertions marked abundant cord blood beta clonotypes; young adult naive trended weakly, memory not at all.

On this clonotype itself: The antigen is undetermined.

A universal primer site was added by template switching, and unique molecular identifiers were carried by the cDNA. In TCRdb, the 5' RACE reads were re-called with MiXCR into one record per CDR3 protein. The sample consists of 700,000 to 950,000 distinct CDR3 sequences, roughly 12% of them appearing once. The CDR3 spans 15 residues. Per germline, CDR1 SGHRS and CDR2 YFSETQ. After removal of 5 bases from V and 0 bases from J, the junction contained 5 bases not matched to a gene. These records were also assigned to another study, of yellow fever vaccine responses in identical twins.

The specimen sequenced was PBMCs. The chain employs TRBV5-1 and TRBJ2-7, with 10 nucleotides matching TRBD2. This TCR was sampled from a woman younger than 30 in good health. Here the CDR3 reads CASSRAGGPSYEQYF. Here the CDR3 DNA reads TGCGCCAGCAGTCGAGCGGGAGGGCCCTCCTACGAGCAGTACTTC.